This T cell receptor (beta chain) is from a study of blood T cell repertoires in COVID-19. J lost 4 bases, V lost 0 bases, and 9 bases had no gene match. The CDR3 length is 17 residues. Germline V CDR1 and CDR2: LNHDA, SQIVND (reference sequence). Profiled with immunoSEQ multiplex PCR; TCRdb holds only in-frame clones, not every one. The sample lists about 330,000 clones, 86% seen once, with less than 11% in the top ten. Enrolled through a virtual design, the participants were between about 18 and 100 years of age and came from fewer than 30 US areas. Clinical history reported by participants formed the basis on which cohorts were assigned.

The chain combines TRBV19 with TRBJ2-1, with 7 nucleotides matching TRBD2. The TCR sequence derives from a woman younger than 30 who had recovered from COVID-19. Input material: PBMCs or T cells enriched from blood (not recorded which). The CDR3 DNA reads TGTGCCAGTAGTATAGATGTACTAGCGAGCTTTTACAATGAGCAGTTCTTC. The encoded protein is CASSIDVLASFYNEQFF.